A single T cell receptor (beta chain) is shown here with its context. This sample is drawn from a study of T cell changes during pregnancy in multiple sclerosis. The CDR3 extends over 16 amino acids. Losses at the gene ends were 0 bases for V and 7 bases for J; bases not matched to a gene: 8. The germline V gene encodes CDR1 SGHVS and CDR2 FQNEAQ. Assay used: immunoSEQ multiplex PCR; TCRdb lists only in-frame clones, some missing. Of some 100,000 clones listed, about 92% are singletons. The TCR was taken from a female donor with multiple sclerosis, enrolled in a pregnancy study. Material: peripheral blood, obtained in the second trimester of pregnancy. The chain links TRBV7-8 to TRBJ1-2; 10 nucleotides align to TRBD1. The CDR3 DNA sequence: TGTGCCAGCAGCTTAGCGAGCCATGGACAGGGGGGTGGCTACACCTTC. Amino acids: CASSLASHGQGGGYTF.